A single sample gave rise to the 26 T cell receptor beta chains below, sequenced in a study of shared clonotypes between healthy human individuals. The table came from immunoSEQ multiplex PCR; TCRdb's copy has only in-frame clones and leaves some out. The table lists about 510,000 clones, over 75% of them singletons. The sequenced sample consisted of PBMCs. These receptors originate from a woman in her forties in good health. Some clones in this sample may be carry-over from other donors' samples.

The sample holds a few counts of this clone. The CDR3 sequence is CASSPDSSSGNTIYF. The CDR3 bases are TGTGCCAGCAGCCCAGACTCAAGCTCTGGAAACACCATATATTTT. The rearrangement joins TRBV16 to TRBJ1-3; D call uncertain. From germline, CDR1 is KGHSY and CDR2 FQNENV. V shed 4 bases and J shed 0 bases, with 10 bases lying between them. The CDR3 extends over 15 amino acids. The full variable domain, with the rest looked up from reference TRBV16 and TRBJ1-3, is GEEVAQTPKHLVRGEGQKAKLYCAPIKGHSYVFWYQQVLKNEFKFLISFQNENVFDETGMPKERFSAKCLPNSPCSLEIQATKLEDSAVYFCASSPDSSSGNTIYFGEGSWLTVV.

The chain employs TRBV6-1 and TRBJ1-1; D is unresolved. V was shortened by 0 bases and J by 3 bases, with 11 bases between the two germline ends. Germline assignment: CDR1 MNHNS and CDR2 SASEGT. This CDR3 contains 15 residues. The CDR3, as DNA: TGTGCCAGCAGTGAAGCTGGGTTCGAGTACACTGAAGCTTTCTTT. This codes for CASSEAGFEYTEAFF.

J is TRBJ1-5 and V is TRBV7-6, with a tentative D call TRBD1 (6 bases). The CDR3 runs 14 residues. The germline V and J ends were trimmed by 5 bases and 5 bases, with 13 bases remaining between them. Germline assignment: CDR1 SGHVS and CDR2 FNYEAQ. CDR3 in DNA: TGTGCCAGCAGCCAGGCGGCAGGGGATCAGCCCCAGCATTTT. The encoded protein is CASSQAAGDQPQHF.

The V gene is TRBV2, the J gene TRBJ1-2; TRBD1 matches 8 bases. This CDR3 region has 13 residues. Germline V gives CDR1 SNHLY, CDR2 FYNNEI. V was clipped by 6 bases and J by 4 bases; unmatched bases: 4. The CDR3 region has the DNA TGTGCCAGCAGGCCGGACAGGGTCTATGGCTACACCTTC. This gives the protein CASRPDRVYGYTF.

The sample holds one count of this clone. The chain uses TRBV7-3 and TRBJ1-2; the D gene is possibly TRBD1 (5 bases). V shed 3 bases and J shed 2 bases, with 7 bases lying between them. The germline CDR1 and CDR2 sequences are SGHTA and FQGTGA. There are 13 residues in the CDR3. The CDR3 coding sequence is TGTGCCAGCAGCTTGGGGGTGAACTATGGCTACACCTTC. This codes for CASSLGVNYGYTF.

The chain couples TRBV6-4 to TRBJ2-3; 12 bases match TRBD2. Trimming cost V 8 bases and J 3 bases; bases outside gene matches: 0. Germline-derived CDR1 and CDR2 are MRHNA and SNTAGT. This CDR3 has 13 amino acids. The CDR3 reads CASGTSGTDTQYF. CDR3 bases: TGTGCCAGCGGGACTAGCGGGACAGATACGCAGTATTTT.

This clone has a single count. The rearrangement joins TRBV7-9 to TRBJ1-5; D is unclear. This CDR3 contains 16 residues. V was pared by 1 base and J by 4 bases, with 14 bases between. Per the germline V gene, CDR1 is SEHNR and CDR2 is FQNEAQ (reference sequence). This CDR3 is CASSLEGSARNQPQHF. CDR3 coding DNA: TGTGCCAGCAGCTTAGAAGGCTCTGCCCGAAATCAGCCCCAGCATTTT. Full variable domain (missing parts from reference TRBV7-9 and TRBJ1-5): DTGVSQNPRHKITKRGQNVTFRCDPISEHNRLYWYRQTLGQGPEFLTYFQNEAQLEKSRLLSDRFSAERPKGSFSTLEIQRTEQGDSAMYLCASSLEGSARNQPQHFGDGTRLSIL.

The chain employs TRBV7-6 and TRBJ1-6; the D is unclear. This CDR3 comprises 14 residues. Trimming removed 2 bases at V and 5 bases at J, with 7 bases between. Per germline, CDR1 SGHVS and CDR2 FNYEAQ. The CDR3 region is CASSLRVDNSPLHF. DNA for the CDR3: TGTGCCAGCAGCTTAAGGGTGGATAATTCACCCCTCCACTTT.

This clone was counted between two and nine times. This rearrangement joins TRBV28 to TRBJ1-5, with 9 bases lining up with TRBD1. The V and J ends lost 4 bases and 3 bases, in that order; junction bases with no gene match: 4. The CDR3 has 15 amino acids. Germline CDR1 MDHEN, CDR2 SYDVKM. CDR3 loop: CASSSWTGVNQPQHF. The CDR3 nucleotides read TGTGCCAGCAGTTCATGGACAGGGGTCAATCAGCCCCAGCATTTT.

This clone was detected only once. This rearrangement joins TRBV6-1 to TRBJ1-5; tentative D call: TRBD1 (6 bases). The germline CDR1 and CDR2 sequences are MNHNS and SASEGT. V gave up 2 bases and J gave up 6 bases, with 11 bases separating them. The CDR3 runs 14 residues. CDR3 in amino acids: CASSEIRGRQPQHF. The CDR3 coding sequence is TGTGCCAGCAGTGAAATCAGGGGTCGTCAGCCCCAGCATTTT.

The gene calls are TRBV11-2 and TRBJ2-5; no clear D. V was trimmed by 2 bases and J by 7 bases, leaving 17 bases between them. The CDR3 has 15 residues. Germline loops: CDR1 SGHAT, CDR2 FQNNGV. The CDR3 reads CASSLLARQSGTQYF. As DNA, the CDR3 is TGTGCCAGCAGCTTATTAGCTAGGCAGAGTGGGACCCAGTACTTC.

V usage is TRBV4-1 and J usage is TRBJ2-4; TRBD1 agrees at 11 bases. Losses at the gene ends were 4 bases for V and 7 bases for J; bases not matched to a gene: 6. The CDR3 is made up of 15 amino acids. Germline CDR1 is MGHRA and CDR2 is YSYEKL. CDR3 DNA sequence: TGCGCCAGCAGCCCTTTCGGGACAGGGGGGAACATTCAGTACTTC. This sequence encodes CASSPFGTGGNIQYF.

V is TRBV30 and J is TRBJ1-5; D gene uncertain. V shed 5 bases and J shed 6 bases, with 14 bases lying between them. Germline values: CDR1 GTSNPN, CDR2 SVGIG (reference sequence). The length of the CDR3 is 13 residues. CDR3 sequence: CAWDKAGGQPQHF. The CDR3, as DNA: TGTGCCTGGGATAAAGCCGGAGGTCAGCCCCAGCATTTT.

This CDR3 is CASSPTSGTRDEQFF. DNA for the CDR3: TGTGCCAGCAGCCCGACTAGCGGGACTAGGGATGAGCAGTTCTTC. The rearrangement links TRBV11-1 to TRBJ2-1; TRBD2 matches 11 bases. Germline CDR1 is SGHAT and CDR2 is FQDESV (reference sequence). The CDR3 is made up of 15 amino acids. V lost 5 bases to trimming and J lost 8 bases; unmatched junction nucleotides: 8.

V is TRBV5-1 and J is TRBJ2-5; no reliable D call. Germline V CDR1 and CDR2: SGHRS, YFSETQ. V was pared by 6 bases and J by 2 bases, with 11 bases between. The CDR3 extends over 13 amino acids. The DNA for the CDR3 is TGCGCCAGCAACGCGACTCCGCAAGAGACCCAGTACTTC. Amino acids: CASNATPQETQYF.

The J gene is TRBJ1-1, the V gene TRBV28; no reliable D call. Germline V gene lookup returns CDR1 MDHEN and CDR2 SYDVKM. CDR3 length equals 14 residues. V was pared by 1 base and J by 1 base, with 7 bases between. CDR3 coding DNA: TGTGCCAGCAGTTTATATGGCTGGAACACTGAAGCTTTCTTT. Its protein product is CASSLYGWNTEAFF.

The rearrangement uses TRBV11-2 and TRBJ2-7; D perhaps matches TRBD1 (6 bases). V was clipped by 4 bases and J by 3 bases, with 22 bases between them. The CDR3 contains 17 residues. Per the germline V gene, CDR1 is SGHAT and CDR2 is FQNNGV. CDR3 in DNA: TGTGCCAGCAGCTGGGGGCCCGCGGCTAGTTCCCTCTACGAGCAGTACTTC. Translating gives CASSWGPAASSLYEQYF.

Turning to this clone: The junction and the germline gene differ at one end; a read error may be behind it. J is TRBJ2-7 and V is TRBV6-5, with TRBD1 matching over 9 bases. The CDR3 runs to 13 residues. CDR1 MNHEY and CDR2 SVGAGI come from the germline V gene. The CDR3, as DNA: TGTGCCAGCAGTTTGGACAGGGGTAGCGTTCAGAGGTTC. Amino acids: CASSLDRGSVQRF.

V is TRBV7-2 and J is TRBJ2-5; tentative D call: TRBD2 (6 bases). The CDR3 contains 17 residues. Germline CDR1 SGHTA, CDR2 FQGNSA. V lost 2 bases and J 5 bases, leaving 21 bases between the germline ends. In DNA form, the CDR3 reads TGTGCCAGCAGCTTACAATTTGACGGGAGTGGGCGCGAGACCCAGTACTTC. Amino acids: CASSLQFDGSGRETQYF.

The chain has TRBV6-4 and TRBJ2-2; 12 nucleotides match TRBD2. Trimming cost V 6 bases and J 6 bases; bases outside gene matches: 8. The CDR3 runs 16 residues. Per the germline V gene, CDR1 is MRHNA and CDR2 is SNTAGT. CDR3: CASSLEGLAGAGELFF. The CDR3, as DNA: TGTGCCAGCAGCCTAGAGGGACTAGCGGGCGCCGGGGAGCTGTTTTTT.

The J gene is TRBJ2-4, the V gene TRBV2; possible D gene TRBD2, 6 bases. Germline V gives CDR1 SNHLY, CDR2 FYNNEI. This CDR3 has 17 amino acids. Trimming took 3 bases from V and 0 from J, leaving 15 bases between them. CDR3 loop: CASSDVRLARAKNIQYF. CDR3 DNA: TGTGCCAGCAGTGACGTGCGGCTAGCGAGAGCCAAAAACATTCAGTACTTC.

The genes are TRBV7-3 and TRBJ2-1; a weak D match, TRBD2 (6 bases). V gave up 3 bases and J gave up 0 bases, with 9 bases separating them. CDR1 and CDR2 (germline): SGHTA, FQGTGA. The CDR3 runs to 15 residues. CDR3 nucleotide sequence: TGTGCCAGCAGCTTCGTAGCGGACTCCTACAATGAGCAGTTCTTC. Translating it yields CASSFVADSYNEQFF.

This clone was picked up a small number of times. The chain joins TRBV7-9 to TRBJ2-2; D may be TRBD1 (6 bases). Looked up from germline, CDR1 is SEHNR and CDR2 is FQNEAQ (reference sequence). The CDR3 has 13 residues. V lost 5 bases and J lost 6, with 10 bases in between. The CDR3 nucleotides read TGTGCCAGCAGCATACAGGGCGCCGGGGAGCTGTTTTTT. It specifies CASSIQGAGELFF.

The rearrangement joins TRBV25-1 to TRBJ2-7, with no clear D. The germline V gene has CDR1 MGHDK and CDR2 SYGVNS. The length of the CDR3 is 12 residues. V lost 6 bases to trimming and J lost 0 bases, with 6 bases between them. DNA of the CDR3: TGTGCCAGCAGGGGCGTCTCCTACGAGCAGTACTTC. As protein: CASRGVSYEQYF.

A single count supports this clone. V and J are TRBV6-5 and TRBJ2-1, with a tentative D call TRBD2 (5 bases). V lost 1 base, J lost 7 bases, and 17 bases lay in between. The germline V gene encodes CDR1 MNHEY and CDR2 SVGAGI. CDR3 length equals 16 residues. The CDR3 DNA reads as TGTGCCAGCAGTTACTTAGGTATAGGGAGTGATAATGAGCAGTTCTTC. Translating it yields CASSYLGIGSDNEQFF.

In nucleotides, the CDR3 is TGTGCCAGCAGCTTAGCCGGACGGGTCGATGAGCAGTTCTTC. Protein: CASSLAGRVDEQFF. V gene TRBV7-3 combines with J gene TRBJ2-1; the D is unclear. The CDR3 length is 14 residues. Germline V gives CDR1 SGHTA, CDR2 FQGTGA. Trimming stripped 2 bases from V and 8 bases from J, with 13 bases between.